There are a few counts of the clone carrying this TCR beta chain. The target antigen is unknown. This sample is part of a study of cytomegalovirus exposure and HLA in healthy donors. Overall study results and limits: Follow-up analysis later connected one missense variant in DCLRE1C with trimming of TCR beta V- and J-genes. Near-uniform donor sequencing depth was presumed by presence/absence analyses. An apparent linkage of common viral pathogens to several of the most significant clusters emerged in a later analysis. Exclusion as indistinguishable affected some V segments, including TRBV6-2 and TRBV6-3.

This CDR3 comprises 14 residues. The germline gives CDR1 SGHAT, CDR2 FQNNGV. V lost 5 bases to trimming and J lost 6 bases, with 16 bases between them. PCR was performed using 60 Vbeta and 13 Jbeta primers. Sequenced by immunoSEQ multiplex PCR; TCRdb stores in-frame clones only, minus some. The data hold some 120,000 clones, with around 70% observed a single time. The source material was PBMCs. This sequence originates from a woman younger than 30 in good health and CMV-seronegative. The V call is TRBV11-2, the J call TRBJ1-1, with D possibly TRBD1 on 6 matching bases. CDR3 DNA: TGTGCCAGCAGCGTGGGCGGCAGGGGAGCTGAAGCTTTCTTT. It is translated as CASSVGGRGAEAFF.